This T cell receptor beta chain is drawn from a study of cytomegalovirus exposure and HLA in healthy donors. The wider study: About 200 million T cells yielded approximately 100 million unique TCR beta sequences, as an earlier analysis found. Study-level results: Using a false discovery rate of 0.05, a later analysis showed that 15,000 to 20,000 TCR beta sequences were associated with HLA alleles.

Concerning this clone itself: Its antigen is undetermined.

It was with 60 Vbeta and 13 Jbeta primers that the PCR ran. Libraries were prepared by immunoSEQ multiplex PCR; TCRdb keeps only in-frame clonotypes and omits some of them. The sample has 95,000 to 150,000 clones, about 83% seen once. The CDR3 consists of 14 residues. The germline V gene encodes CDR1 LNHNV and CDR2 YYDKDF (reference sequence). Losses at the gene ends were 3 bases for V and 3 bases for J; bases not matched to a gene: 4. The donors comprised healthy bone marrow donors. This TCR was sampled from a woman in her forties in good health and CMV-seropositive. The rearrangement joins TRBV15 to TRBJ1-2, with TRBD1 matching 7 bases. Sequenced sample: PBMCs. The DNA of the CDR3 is TGTGCCACCAGCAGGCCTGACAGGGACTATGGCTACACCTTC. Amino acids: CATSRPDRDYGYTF. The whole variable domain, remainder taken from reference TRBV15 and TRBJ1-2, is DAMVIQNPRYQVTQFGKPVTLSCSQTLNHNVMYWYQQKSSQAPKLLFHYYDKDFNNEADTPDNFQSRRPNTSFCFLDIRSPGLGDTAMYLCATSRPDRDYGYTFGSGTRLTVV.